The entry below describes one TCR beta chain. Sequencing used immunoSEQ multiplex PCR; TCRdb keeps in-frame clones, though not all of them. The table has 140,000 to 150,000 clones, 80% seen once; the top ten hold approximately 3.5%. The sample is drawn from a study of blood T cell repertoires in COVID-19. Germline lookup yields CDR1 GTSNPN and CDR2 SVGIG (reference sequence). V lost 3 bases and J lost 2; bases outside the gene matches: 3. The CDR3 runs 14 residues. The sequenced material came from peripheral blood. The chain links TRBV30 to TRBJ2-1, with 8 bases identical to TRBD2. The TCR sequence derives from a man aged 65 to 85 who had recovered from COVID-19. The CDR3 loop is CAWRGSGAYNEQFF. CDR3 nucleotides: TGTGCCTGGAGAGGTAGCGGGGCCTACAATGAGCAGTTCTTC.